A single T cell receptor (beta chain) is shown here with its context. Its antigen is currently unknown. The assay was immunoSEQ multiplex PCR, and TCRdb's table has in-frame clones only and misses some. The sample includes around 160,000 clones, 88% of them seen just once. The data stem from a study of radiation and T cells in renal cell carcinoma. Background on the study: Nephrectomy followed 15 Gy stereotactic body radiation by 4 weeks. Overall study results and limits: In blood, top tumor clones expanded by 2 weeks, shrinking by 4.

There are 14 residues in the CDR3. Trimming removed 0 bases from V and 2 bases from J, with 7 bases in between. In germline, CDR1 is SGHRS, CDR2 YFSETQ. The time point is: baseline pretreatment blood. Indicated treatment: 15 Gy SBRT to primary tumor, nephrectomy 4 weeks later. This chain links TRBV5-1 with TRBJ2-3; D unclear. The source material was blood, sampled from a patient whose treatment included radiotherapy and nephrectomy. The source of this sequence is a woman aged 70-85 years with renal cell carcinoma. This CDR3 is CASSLASYTDTQYF. Here the CDR3 DNA reads TGCGCCAGCAGCTTGGCAAGCTACACAGATACGCAGTATTTT. The whole variable domain, remainder taken from reference TRBV5-1 and TRBJ2-3, is KAGVTQTPRYLIKTRGQQVTLSCSPISGHRSVSWYQQTPGQGLQFLFEYFSETQRNKGNFPGRFSGRQFSNSRSEMNVSTLELGDSALYLCASSLASYTDTQYFGPGTRLTVL.